These 25 T cell receptor beta chains originate from one sample sequenced in a study of T cell repertoires in cytomegalovirus infection. MiXCR, run by TCRdb on the reads, gives a single entry per CDR3 protein. The table shows roughly 720,000 distinct CDR3 sequences, with 35% occurring only once. The sample was PBMCs. The receptors shown here come from a human donor in good health (CMV status not recorded). Some clones in this sample may be carry-over from other donors' samples.

In this sample, this clonotype turned up many times. The rearrangement uses TRBV12-3 or TRBV12-4 and TRBJ1-1; 8 positions agree with TRBD1. This CDR3 has 16 amino acids. Trimming removed 3 bases from V and 0 bases from J; junction bases left unmatched: 6. CDR3 nucleotides: TGTGCCAGCAGTTTCGGTACAGGGGGTATGAACACTGAAGCTTTCTTT. It yields the protein CASSFGTGGMNTEAFF.

The chain combines TRBV5-5 with TRBJ1-1; 7 nucleotides agree with TRBD1. The junction had 5 bases not matched to a gene; V was cut back by 5 bases and J by 1 base. The CDR3 extends over 14 amino acids. Germline CDR1 reads SGHKS; CDR2 reads YYEKEE (reference sequence). In nucleotides, the CDR3 is TGTGCCAGCAGACTGGGACAGCCGAACACTGAAGCTTTCTTT. Protein product: CASRLGQPNTEAFF.

The chain is built from TRBV7-2 and TRBJ2-7; TRBD1 agrees at 7 bases. J lost 7 bases, V lost 4 bases, and 16 bases had no gene match. The germline CDR1 and CDR2 sequences are SGHTA and FQGNSA. This CDR3 is built from 16 residues. The CDR3 sequence is CASSSAIRTGEGEQYF. CDR3 DNA: TGTGCCAGCAGCTCTGCGATAAGGACAGGAGAGGGGGAGCAGTACTTC.

In this sample, this clonotype turned up many times. The rearrangement uses TRBV7-4 and TRBJ2-1, with 12 bases aligning to TRBD2. Trimming took 5 bases from V and 2 from J; bases not matched to a gene: 1. CDR1 is SGHVT and CDR2 is SQSDAQ in the germline V gene. The CDR3 consists of 15 residues. CDR3 DNA: TGTGCCAGCAGCCCTAGCGGGGGGGCCTACAATGAGCAGTTCTTC. This codes for CASSPSGGAYNEQFF.

This chain connects TRBV6-6 to TRBJ1-1; D might be TRBD1 (5 bases). Per germline, CDR1 MNHNY and CDR2 SVGAGI (reference sequence). Trimming pared 8 bases from V and 5 bases from J, leaving 12 bases between. The CDR3 has 12 residues. The CDR3 sequence is CASGRGRTEAFF. In DNA, the CDR3 is TGTGCCAGCGGGAGGGGTAGAACTGAAGCTTTCTTT.

This clonotype came up many times. The gene calls are TRBV20-1 and TRBJ2-3; TRBD1 might be the D (6 bases). Trimming removed 6 bases at V and 4 bases at J, with 11 bases between. The CDR3 length is 12 residues. The V gene's germline CDR1 is DFQATT and CDR2 SNEGSKA (reference sequence). CDR3 loop: CSATGASDTQYF. Here the CDR3 DNA reads TGCAGTGCGACAGGCGCTTCAGATACGCAGTATTTT.

This clonotype was seen at least ten times. The V gene is TRBV7-6, the J gene TRBJ2-1, with D possibly called TRBD1 or TRBD2 (5 bases each). Trimming cost V 2 bases and J 10 bases, with 12 bases left between them. CDR1 is SGHVS and CDR2 is FNYEAQ in the germline V gene. The CDR3 sequence is 13 residues long. The CDR3 loop reads CASSLTAGDEQFF. The CDR3 nucleotides are TGTGCCAGCAGCTTAACCGCTGGGGACGAGCAGTTCTTC.

This chain connects TRBV18 to TRBJ1-1; 8 bases are a match to TRBD1. Germline V gene lookup returns CDR1 KGHSH and CDR2 LQKENI. The CDR3 has 16 residues. V was clipped by 3 bases and J by 3 bases; unmatched bases: 9. The chain's CDR3 is CASSPQGAVVDTEAFF. The DNA of the CDR3 is TGTGCCAGCTCACCTCAGGGGGCTGTGGTTGACACTGAAGCTTTCTTT. The variable domain in full, completed from reference TRBV18 and TRBJ1-1, reads NAGVMQNPRHLVRRRGQEARLRCSPMKGHSHVYWYRQLPEEGLKFMVYLQKENIIDESGMPKERFSAEFPKEGPSILRIQQVVRGDSAAYFCASSPQGAVVDTEAFFGQGTRLTVV.

This clonotype was seen more than once but under ten times. V is TRBV5-6 and J is TRBJ1-4; the D is unclear. The length of the CDR3 is 12 residues. The germline V gene encodes CDR1 SGHDT and CDR2 YYEEEE. V lost 3 bases and J 10 bases, leaving 10 bases between the germline ends. The CDR3 DNA sequence: TGTGCCAGCAGCTCCAGGAACCGAAAACTGTTTTTT. It yields the protein CASSSRNRKLFF.

This clonotype appeared many times. The rearrangement uses TRBV7-8 and TRBJ2-5, with 10 positions matching TRBD2. Unmatched junction bases numbered 5, after V lost 5 bases and J lost 2 bases. Looked up from germline, CDR1 is SGHVS and CDR2 is FQNEAQ. The CDR3 is 15 amino acids. This CDR3 reads CASSPSSGRQETQYF. The CDR3 nucleotides read TGTGCCAGCAGCCCCTCTAGCGGGAGACAAGAGACCCAGTACTTC.

This clonotype was seen more than once but under ten times. The chain employs TRBV28 and TRBJ1-5, with 9 bases fitting TRBD1. There are 18 residues in the CDR3. Germline lookup yields CDR1 MDHEN and CDR2 SYDVKM. V shed 6 bases, J shed 1 base, and the junction held 13 bases outside the gene matches. The CDR3 sequence: CASRPSGTGSWSNQPQHF. The CDR3, as DNA: TGTGCCAGCAGACCTTCCGGGACAGGGTCGTGGAGCAATCAGCCCCAGCATTTT.

The rearrangement joins TRBV7-2 to TRBJ1-5, with 7 bases aligning to TRBD1. Germline loops: CDR1 SGHTA, CDR2 FQGNSA. The V and J ends lost 7 bases and 4 bases, in that order; junction bases with no gene match: 4. The CDR3 loop spans 13 amino acids. The CDR3 nucleotides read TGTGCCAGCACCCCGGACAGGAATCAGCCCCAGCATTTT. It translates to CASTPDRNQPQHF.

This chain links TRBV7-6 with TRBJ2-6, with D maybe TRBD1 (6 bases). V was cut by 1 base and J by 0 bases, with 10 bases left in between. Germline assignment: CDR1 SGHVS and CDR2 FNYEAQ. This CDR3 region has 17 residues. In DNA form, the CDR3 reads TGTGCCAGCAGCTTAGAGGCAGGGGTCTCTGGGGCCAACGTCCTGACTTTC. Translated, it gives CASSLEAGVSGANVLTF.

The rearrangement links TRBV7-2 to TRBJ2-3; TRBD2 matches at 7 bases. Trimming removed 9 bases from V and 3 bases from J; junction bases left unmatched: 15. The CDR3 is 16 amino acids. The V gene's germline CDR1 is SGHTA and CDR2 FQGNSA. The CDR3 sequence is CASMRISGGKTDTQYF. The CDR3 bases are TGTGCCAGTATGCGGATTTCGGGGGGTAAAACAGATACGCAGTATTTT. The full variable domain, its missing parts supplied by reference TRBV7-2 and TRBJ2-3, is GAGVSQSPSNKVTEKGKDVELRCDPISGHTALYWYRQSLGQGLEFLIYFQGNSAPDKSGLPSDRFSAERTGGSVSTLTIQRTQQEDSAVYLCASMRISGGKTDTQYFGPGTRLTVL.

This clonotype was seen a few times. The chain uses TRBV6-5 and TRBJ2-1, with TRBD2 as a possible D gene (5 bases). There are 16 residues in the CDR3. From germline, CDR1 is MNHEY and CDR2 SVGAGI. V dropped 0 bases and J dropped 6 bases, with 15 bases sitting between them. This CDR3 reads CASSYSKGIGVNEQFF. CDR3 coding DNA: TGTGCCAGCAGTTACTCGAAAGGTATCGGGGTCAATGAGCAGTTCTTC.

This clonotype has only a few counts. The chain uses TRBV7-2 and TRBJ1-1; D is perhaps TRBD1 (6 bases). The germline gives CDR1 SGHTA, CDR2 FQGNSA. The V and J ends lost 5 bases and 0 bases respectively, with 16 bases between them. The CDR3 runs 16 residues. Here the CDR3 reads CASSPRRGGMNTEAFF. The CDR3 bases are TGTGCCAGCAGCCCTAGGAGAGGGGGGATGAACACTGAAGCTTTCTTT. Together with reference TRBV7-2 and TRBJ1-1, the CDR3 gives the full variable domain: GAGVSQSPSNKVTEKGKDVELRCDPISGHTALYWYRQSLGQGLEFLIYFQGNSAPDKSGLPSDRFSAERTGGSVSTLTIQRTQQEDSAVYLCASSPRRGGMNTEAFFGQGTRLTVV.

V and J are TRBV4-1 and TRBJ2-6; D is uncertain. This CDR3 is 15 amino acids long. The V gene's germline CDR1 is MGHRA and CDR2 YSYEKL. With 4 bases removed from V and 2 bases from J, the gap between germline ends came to 9 bases. The CDR3 loop is CASSLLPAGANVLTF. The CDR3 DNA follows: TGCGCCAGCAGCCTCCTGCCCGCTGGGGCCAACGTCCTGACTTTC.

This rearrangement joins TRBV4-1 to TRBJ2-2; 7 positions agree with TRBD1. The V and J ends lost 4 bases and 0 bases, in that order; junction bases with no gene match: 5. CDR3 size: 16 residues. The germline gives CDR1 MGHRA, CDR2 YSYEKL. CDR3 sequence reads: CASSLRTGSNTGELFF. In nucleotides, the CDR3 is TGCGCCAGCAGCCTCAGGACAGGATCGAACACCGGGGAGCTGTTTTTT.

This clonotype was recorded many times. The chain combines TRBV5-6 with TRBJ2-1; D unresolved. Germline V gene data show CDR1 as SGHDT and CDR2 as YYEEEE. Between the trimmed V and J ends, which lost 2 bases and 4 bases, there was a span of 7 bases. The length of the CDR3 is 13 residues. This chain's CDR3 is CASSLDSYNEQFF. The CDR3 DNA follows: TGTGCCAGCAGCTTAGACTCGTACAATGAGCAGTTCTTC. The variable domain in full, completed from reference TRBV5-6 and TRBJ2-1, reads DAGVTQSPTHLIKTRGQQVTLRCSPKSGHDTVSWYQQALGQGPQFIFQYYEEEERQRGNFPDRFSGHQFPNYSSELNVNALLLGDSALYLCASSLDSYNEQFFGPGTRLTVL.

The rearrangement joins TRBV5-6 to TRBJ2-3; 8 nucleotides agree with TRBD2. This CDR3 contains 16 residues. Germline V gene data show CDR1 as SGHDT and CDR2 as YYEEEE. Germline trimming cut 3 bases from V and 0 bases from J; bases unmatched to any gene: 6. The CDR3 DNA reads TGTGCCAGCAGCTCAAGACTAGCGTCTAGCACAGATACGCAGTATTTT. Protein product: CASSSRLASSTDTQYF. Combining the CDR3 with reference TRBV5-6 and TRBJ2-3 gives the whole variable domain DAGVTQSPTHLIKTRGQQVTLRCSPKSGHDTVSWYQQALGQGPQFIFQYYEEEERQRGNFPDRFSGHQFPNYSSELNVNALLLGDSALYLCASSSRLASSTDTQYFGPGTRLTVL.

This clonotype was counted only a few times. The V and J genes are TRBV11-2 and TRBJ1-1; 7 bases agree with TRBD1. Trimming at V came to 4 bases and at J to 0 bases, leaving 5 bases not matched to a gene. The CDR3 loop spans 15 amino acids. Germline V CDR1 and CDR2: SGHAT, FQNNGV. The CDR3 sequence is CASSSHRGMNTEAFF. CDR3 DNA: TGTGCCAGCAGCTCCCACAGGGGAATGAACACTGAAGCTTTCTTT.

This clonotype was seen more than once but under ten times. The chain uses TRBV7-6 and TRBJ2-7, with D possibly being TRBD2 (7 bases). In germline, CDR1 is SGHVS, CDR2 FNYEAQ. CDR3 size: 12 residues. Trimming removed 3 bases at V and 6 bases at J, with 9 bases between. In DNA, the CDR3 is TGTGCCAGCAGCTTCGGGGGGCTCGAGCAGTACTTC. Amino acids: CASSFGGLEQYF.

The chain employs TRBV19 and TRBJ2-1, with 10 bases matching TRBD2. With V trimmed by 10 bases and J by 4 bases, 7 bases remained unmatched. Germline lookup yields CDR1 LNHDA and CDR2 SQIVND (reference sequence). The CDR3 length is 14 residues. This CDR3 reads CATTPGLAYNEQFF. As DNA, the CDR3 is TGTGCCACCACTCCGGGACTAGCGTACAATGAGCAGTTCTTC.

This clonotype was picked up a small number of times. The chain employs TRBV4-1 and TRBJ2-2; 7 positions match TRBD2. The germline gives CDR1 MGHRA, CDR2 YSYEKL. CDR3 length: 15 residues. V lost 4 bases, J lost 1 base, and 3 bases stayed unmatched. The CDR3 sequence is CASSLLAENTGELFF. CDR3 nucleotides: TGCGCCAGCAGCCTCCTAGCGGAGAACACCGGGGAGCTGTTTTTT.

This clonotype was seen ten or more times. The chain is built from TRBV7-2 and TRBJ2-5; 7 bases align to TRBD1. Per germline, CDR1 SGHTA and CDR2 FQGNSA. After removal of 3 bases from V and 5 bases from J, the junction contained 9 bases not matched to a gene. CDR3 length equals 15 residues. CDR3 sequence: CASSLYRGEGETQYF. The CDR3 nucleotides read TGTGCCAGCAGCTTGTACAGGGGTGAGGGCGAGACCCAGTACTTC.